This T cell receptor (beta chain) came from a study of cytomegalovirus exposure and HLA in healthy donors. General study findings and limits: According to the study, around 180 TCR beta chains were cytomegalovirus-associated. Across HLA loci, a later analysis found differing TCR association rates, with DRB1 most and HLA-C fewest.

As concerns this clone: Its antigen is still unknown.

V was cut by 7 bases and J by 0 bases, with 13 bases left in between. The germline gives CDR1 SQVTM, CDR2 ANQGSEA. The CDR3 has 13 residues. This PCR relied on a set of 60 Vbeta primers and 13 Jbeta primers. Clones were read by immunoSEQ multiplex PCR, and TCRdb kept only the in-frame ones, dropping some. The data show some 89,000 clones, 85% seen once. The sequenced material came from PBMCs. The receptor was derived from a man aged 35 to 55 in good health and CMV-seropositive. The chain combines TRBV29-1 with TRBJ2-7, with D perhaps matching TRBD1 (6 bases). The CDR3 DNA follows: TGCAGCGCGTTTACAGGGACCTCCTACGAGCAGTACTTC. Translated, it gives CSAFTGTSYEQYF.